This T cell receptor beta chain stems from a study of blood T cell repertoires in COVID-19 (dated by TCRdb to the early 2020s). Study-level background: The collaborator samples originated in the United States, Italy and Spain and spanned the acute and convalescent phases of COVID-19. The prospective study material was composed of cDNA or gDNA derived from T cells, B-cell-depleted T cells, or PBMCs. The dataset comprised deeply sampled blood TCRbeta repertoires from subjects exposed to, actively infected with, or recovered from COVID-19. A freely available public database, intended as a resource for researchers studying the immune response to SARS-CoV-2, is where the repertoires were released. Samples were obtained from the ongoing ImmuneRACE study (first 160 participants) and from 1,254 subjects provided by 6 global collaborators. Sample metadata almost always included a de-identified subject ID, COVID-19 status, age in years and sex. Where available, HLA class I and class II types were taken from metadata supplied by the sample provider and were not determined by assay-based typing. Results the study describes overall, beyond this receptor: How much clinical and demographic metadata was included differed by source and by participant, and the metadata was provided uncurated.

V and J lose 1 base and 1 base, and a span of 10 bases separates them. The CDR3 starts with the cysteine, ends with the phenylalanine, and has 15 residues. Only CDR3 DNA is held: 45 bases, read in frame from base 1. The germline V gene (reference sequence) provides CDR1 LGHDT and CDR2 YNNKEL. The immunoSEQ Assay, a bias-controlled multiplex PCR, was used to amplify TCRbeta CDR3 regions from genomic DNA. On the study's bioinformatics: Nucleated cell counts per sample were estimated from amplification of reference gene primers within the assay. To quantify the absolute abundance of each unique TCRbeta CDR3 rearrangement, sequence reads were collapsed and filtered. For each sample, productive Simpson clonality was calculated as the square root of Simpson's diversity index across productive rearrangements. TCRdb obtained this table from immuneACCESS and retained in-frame rearrangements with V and J assigned. These tables miss some clones; where compared with another copy, unresolved V genes account for less than half of the shortfall, and the remainder is unexplained. V, J and clone size reflect that table, while D and trimming were determined from the DNA. Counted in this sample were roughly 200,000 clones; about 90% of them appeared once. 1.5% of the sample goes to the ten largest clones.

With respect to this clone: Its antigen specificity is not known. Base-call qualities are not available, and no considerably larger clone is one nucleotide away.

Each collaborating institution followed its own protocols to collect whole blood in K2EDTA tubes. For TCRbeta analysis, collaborator samples were shipped as frozen whole blood, as isolated PBMCs, or as DNA extracted from either sample type. Source material: peripheral blood. The TCR sequence derives from a man aged 18 to 30 with active or convalescent COVID-19. The chain is made from TRBV3-1 (or the pseudogene TRBV3-2) and TRBJ2-5; the D gene remains uncertain. CDR3 sequence: CASSQVPGTQETQYF. At the DNA level, the sequence is TGTGCCAGCAGCCAAGTCCCAGGAACCCAAGAGACCCAGTACTTC.